The T cell receptor (beta chain) described here comes from a study of blood T cell repertoires in COVID-19. CDR1 is MDHEN, CDR2 SYDVKM, per germline. CDR3 size: 17 residues. Trimming at V came to 6 bases and at J to 0 bases, leaving 9 bases not matched to a gene. Produced via immunoSEQ multiplex PCR; TCRdb's table is partial and in-frame only. The table includes roughly 410,000 clones, around 87% detected once. This clonotype was obtained from a woman in her sixties or seventies with COVID-19, enrolled during active disease. The chain employs TRBV28 and TRBJ2-7; 12 bases line up with TRBD1. Sequencing input: peripheral blood. The chain's CDR3 is CASRLLPGQGASYEQYF. The CDR3 DNA is TGTGCCAGCAGGTTACTTCCGGGACAGGGGGCCTCCTACGAGCAGTACTTC.